These T cell receptor beta chains were read from a single sample in a study of CD8 T cells in ankylosing spondylitis. TCRdb re-called the 5' RACE reads through MiXCR, storing one row per CDR3 protein. The sample lists some 30,000 distinct CDR3 sequences; approximately 14% were seen once. The sequenced material came from blood. The origin of the receptors is a male donor with ankylosing spondylitis or in good health (not recorded which). The CDR3 runs from the conserved cysteine through the conserved F or W. The D gene is left open where the match is weak. Clone size appears in some rows only: once, few, many, or a class for an expanded clone.

TRBJ2-2	NA	NA	TRBV3-1	CASSQEAGLRTGELFF	TGTGCCAGCAGCCAAGAAGCCGGCCTCCGCACCGGGGAGCTGTTTTTT
TRBJ2-1	TRBD2	NA	TRBV28	CASSPLGLAGYNEQFF	TGTGCCAGCAGTCCCCTCGGACTAGCGGGGTACAATGAGCAGTTCTTC
TRBJ1-4	NA	NA	TRBV12-3/TRBV12-4	CASTLQGQENEKLFF	TGTGCCAGCACCCTCCAGGGGCAGGAGAATGAAAAACTGTTTTTT
TRBJ1-5	TRBD1	NA	TRBV20-1	CSALDRGYNQPQHF	TGCAGTGCTTTGGACAGGGGGTACAATCAGCCCCAGCATTTT
TRBJ2-1	NA	NA	TRBV20-1	CSAENREINEQFF	TGCAGTGCCGAAAATCGAGAGATCAATGAGCAGTTCTTC
TRBJ2-1	NA	few	TRBV19	CASSIVASSYNEQFF	TGTGCCAGTAGTATAGTCGCTAGCTCCTACAATGAGCAGTTCTTC
TRBJ2-1	TRBD1	few	TRBV24-1	CATSGWGTGVDEQFF	TGTGCCACCAGTGGGTGGGGGACAGGGGTCGATGAGCAGTTCTTC
TRBJ2-2	TRBD2	NA	TRBV29-1	CSVEEESSGGTGELFF	TGCAGCGTTGAAGAGGAGTCTAGCGGGGGCACCGGGGAGCTGTTTTTT
TRBJ2-1	TRBD2	few	TRBV7-6	CASSLSGSASNEQFF	TGTGCCAGCAGCTTAAGCGGGAGTGCCAGCAATGAGCAGTTCTTC
TRBJ2-1	TRBD2	few	TRBV7-3	CASSPTSGRAEQFF	TGTGCCAGCAGCCCGACTAGCGGGAGGGCCGAGCAGTTCTTC
TRBJ2-5	TRBD2	NA	TRBV28	CASSPGGYQETQYF	TGTGCCAGCAGCCCGGGGGGGTACCAAGAGACCCAGTACTTC
TRBJ1-5	NA	few	TRBV5-5	CASSFGAGELQPQHF	TGTGCCAGCAGCTTTGGGGCAGGAGAACTTCAGCCCCAGCATTTT
TRBJ2-2	TRBD2	NA	TRBV7-9	CASRPGTSGSRTGELFF	TGTGCCAGCAGGCCCGGGACTAGCGGGAGCCGGACCGGGGAGCTGTTTTTT
TRBJ1-3	NA	few	TRBV12-3/TRBV12-4	CASSLNSGNTIYF	TGTGCCAGCAGTTTAAACTCTGGAAACACCATATATTTT
TRBJ1-4	NA	few	TRBV9	CASSVGRRDEKLFF	TGTGCCAGCAGCGTAGGCAGGCGCGATGAAAAACTGTTTTTT
TRBJ2-5	NA	NA	TRBV27	CASSLVPGGLETQYF	TGTGCCAGCAGTTTAGTCCCAGGAGGGCTAGAGACCCAGTACTTC
TRBJ1-4	NA	NA	TRBV3-1	CASSQAGRAEKLFF	TGTGCCAGCAGCCAAGCAGGGAGGGCTGAAAAACTGTTTTTT
TRBJ2-3	NA	few	TRBV5-1	CASSLNGGAETQYF	TGCGCCAGCAGCTTGAACGGGGGCGCGGAGACGCAGTATTTT
TRBJ1-4	TRBD1	NA	TRBV4-3	CASSQVGQPSSNEKLFF	TGCGCCAGCAGCCAAGTGGGACAGCCTTCGTCTAATGAAAAACTGTTTTTT
TRBJ2-7	NA	few	TRBV7-9	CASSFVVVTSSEQYF	TGTGCCAGCAGCTTTGTAGTGGTAACGTCCTCCGAGCAGTACTTC
TRBJ1-1	NA	many	TRBV6-1	CASSEAAEAFF	TGTGCCAGCAGTGAAGCGGCTGAAGCTTTCTTT
TRBJ2-3	TRBD2	NA	TRBV4-3	CASSATSGPLPDTQYF	TGCGCCAGCAGCGCGACTAGCGGCCCCCTTCCAGATACGCAGTATTTT
TRBJ2-3	NA	few	TRBV9	CASSVRSSTDTQYF	TGTGCCAGCAGCGTACGGTCTAGCACAGATACGCAGTATTTT
TRBJ1-4	NA	NA	TRBV9	CASSPRPGSNEKLFF	TGTGCCAGCAGCCCCCGCCCGGGCTCTAATGAAAAACTGTTTTTT
TRBJ2-3	TRBD1	once	TRBV29-1	CSVGQGADTQYF	TGCAGCGTTGGACAGGGGGCAGATACGCAGTATTTT
TRBJ2-7	NA	NA	TRBV5-1	CASRLPGAYEQYF	TGCGCCAGCAGATTACCTGGGGCCTACGAGCAGTACTTC
TRBJ2-4	NA	NA	TRBV28	CASSYRALAKNIQYF	TGTGCCAGCAGCTACAGGGCCCTAGCCAAAAACATTCAGTACTTC
TRBJ2-5	TRBD1	NA	TRBV7-8	CASSLAPGQGAGSQYF	TGTGCCAGCAGCTTAGCCCCGGGACAGGGGGCCGGATCCCAGTACTTC
TRBJ1-5	TRBD1	NA	TRBV6-6	CASSQTGGWNQPQHF	TGTGCCAGCAGTCAGACAGGGGGATGGAATCAGCCCCAGCATTTT
TRBJ2-1	NA	NA	TRBV5-5	CASSLAWQNNEQFF	TGTGCCAGCAGCTTGGCCTGGCAGAACAATGAGCAGTTCTTC
TRBJ2-2	NA	NA	TRBV12-3/TRBV12-4	CASSLVGRAGTNTGELFF	TGTGCCAGCAGTTTAGTTGGCAGGGCAGGGACAAACACCGGGGAGCTGTTTTTT
TRBJ2-7	NA	many	TRBV28	CASSSPLGDRSYEQYF	TGTGCCAGCAGTTCCCCTTTGGGGGACCGCTCCTACGAGCAGTACTTC
TRBJ2-3	TRBD2	few	TRBV5-5	CASSSGLAGVGDTQYF	TGTGCCAGCAGCTCGGGACTAGCGGGAGTAGGTGATACGCAGTATTTT
TRBJ1-4	NA	few	TRBV7-2	CASSPPGRYEKLFF	TGTGCCAGCAGCCCCCCCGGACGGTATGAAAAACTGTTTTTT
TRBJ2-2	NA	NA	TRBV5-1	CASSLETGPGELFF	TGCGCCAGCAGCTTGGAGACAGGACCTGGGGAGCTGTTTTTT
TRBJ1-4	NA	NA	TRBV7-6	CASSLRADEKLFF	TGTGCCAGCAGCTTACGGGCGGACGAAAAACTGTTTTTT
TRBJ2-3	TRBD2	NA	TRBV4-3	CASSQELAGGPDTQYF	TGCGCCAGCAGCCAAGAACTAGCGGGGGGGCCAGATACGCAGTATTTT
TRBJ2-4	NA	few	TRBV6-5	CASSRGTNENIQYF	TGTGCCAGCAGCCGCGGGACGAATGAAAACATTCAGTACTTC
TRBJ1-1	TRBD1	NA	TRBV14	CASSLRTGGWNTEAFF	TGTGCCAGCAGCCTCAGGACAGGGGGCTGGAACACTGAAGCTTTCTTT
TRBJ2-2	NA	few	TRBV20-1	CSALDPGVGTGELFF	TGCAGTGCTCTAGACCCAGGGGTAGGCACCGGGGAGCTGTTTTTT
TRBJ2-1	TRBD2	NA	TRBV6-2/TRBV6-3	CASTISGRASNEQFF	TGTGCCAGCACCATAAGCGGGAGGGCGTCCAATGAGCAGTTCTTC
TRBJ2-6	TRBD1	few	TRBV5-1	CASSLATGGNGANVLTF	TGCGCCAGCAGCTTGGCCACAGGGGGCAATGGGGCCAACGTCCTGACTTTC
TRBJ2-1	TRBD2	few	TRBV28	CASKAGGPQEQFF	TGTGCCAGCAAAGCGGGAGGGCCTCAGGAGCAGTTCTTC
TRBJ2-7	NA	few	TRBV3-1	CASSQVEPYEQYF	TGTGCCAGCAGCCAAGTTGAACCCTACGAGCAGTACTTC
TRBJ2-7	TRBD1	NA	TRBV29-1	CSVFRTGSLGEQYF	TGCAGCGTTTTTAGGACAGGGAGTTTAGGGGAGCAGTACTTC
TRBJ2-1	NA	NA	TRBV5-1	CASSLARGDGNEQFF	TGCGCCAGCAGCTTGGCCAGGGGGGACGGCAATGAGCAGTTCTTC
TRBJ2-3	TRBD1	NA	TRBV29-1	CSVEGQGVDTQYF	TGCAGCGTTGAGGGACAGGGGGTAGATACGCAGTATTTT
TRBJ2-5	NA	NA	TRBV20-1	CSANIQGRETQYF	TGCAGTGCTAACATCCAAGGGAGAGAGACCCAGTACTTC
TRBJ2-2	NA	few	TRBV7-2	CASSPRGANTGELFF	TGTGCCAGCAGCCCCCGAGGAGCGAACACCGGGGAGCTGTTTTTT
TRBJ2-1	NA	few	TRBV20-1	CSAIHGAAPYNEQFF	TGCAGTGCCATCCACGGGGCAGCCCCCTACAATGAGCAGTTCTTC